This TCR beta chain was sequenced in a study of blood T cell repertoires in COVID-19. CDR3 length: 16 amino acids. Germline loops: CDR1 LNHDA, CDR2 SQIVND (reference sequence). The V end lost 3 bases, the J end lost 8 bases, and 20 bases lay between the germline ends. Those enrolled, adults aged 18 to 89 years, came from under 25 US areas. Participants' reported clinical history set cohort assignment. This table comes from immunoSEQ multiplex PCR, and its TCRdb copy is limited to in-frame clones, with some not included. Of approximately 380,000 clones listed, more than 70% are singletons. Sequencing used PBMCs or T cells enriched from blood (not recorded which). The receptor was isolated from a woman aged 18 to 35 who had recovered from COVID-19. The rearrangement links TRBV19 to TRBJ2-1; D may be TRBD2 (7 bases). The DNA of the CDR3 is TGTGCCAGTAGTATTTCCGGGGGGCGCAGGGGCCATGAGCAGTTCTTC. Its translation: CASSISGGRRGHEQFF.